The clone carrying this T cell receptor (beta chain) came up once. Its specificity is not known. The sample originates from a study of cytomegalovirus exposure and HLA in healthy donors. Study details: Genotyping showed roughly 83% of approximately 430 donors falling in the Caucasian-associated ancestry cluster.

Vbeta (60) and Jbeta (13) primers were used in the PCR. In the original analysis: About 11 million of roughly 81 million unique TCR beta chains were shared, per a later count. Using immunoSEQ multiplex PCR, the repertoire was profiled, and TCRdb retains in-frame clones only, with some absent. Clonal size and the V and J genes are those of that table, whereas D and trimming came from the DNA. The sample contains about 120,000 clones, roughly 80% of which appear only once. The CDR3 covers 17 residues. Trimming took 0 bases from V and 5 from J; bases not matched to a gene: 10. Per germline, CDR1 MGHDK and CDR2 SYGVNS. Study observations and caveats: In a later analysis, donors in an Asian-associated ancestry cluster reportedly had fewer N-insertions in productive TCRs than the cohort mean. Most CMV-associated TCR beta chains appeared HLA-restricted in a later analysis.

The TCR sequence derives from a man aged 55 to 70 in good health and CMV-seropositive. V and J are TRBV25-1 and TRBJ1-1; 9 nucleotides match TRBD1. Sequencing was done on a sample of PBMCs. CDR3 nucleotide sequence: TGTGCCAGCAGTGAATATCAAAAGACAGGGGGAGGGACTGAAGCTTTCTTT. It encodes CASSEYQKTGGGTEAFF. Supplemented by reference TRBV25-1 and TRBJ1-1, the full variable domain reads EADIYQTPRYLVIGTGKKITLECSQTMGHDKMYWYQQDPGMELHLIHYSYGVNSTEKGDLSSESTVSRIRTEHFPLTLESARPSHTSQYLCASSEYQKTGGGTEAFFGQGTRLTVV.